Following are 30 T cell receptor beta chains from one sample sequenced in a study of shared clonotypes between healthy human individuals. Using immunoSEQ multiplex PCR, the repertoire was profiled, and TCRdb retains in-frame clones only, with some absent. This table has over a million clones, roughly 74% appearing once. The source material was memory CD4+ T cells from PBMCs. This sample's subset: CD45RA-negative fraction. These receptors were taken from a man in his late teens or twenties in good health. Some clones in this sample may be carry-over from other donors' samples.

This chain uses TRBV10-2 with TRBJ1-2; a possible D gene is TRBD1 (6 bases). V dropped 8 bases and J dropped 4 bases, with 14 bases sitting between them. The CDR3 sequence is 13 residues long. Germline values: CDR1 WSHSY, CDR2 SAAADI. Here the CDR3 reads CASGRTASYGYTF. DNA for the CDR3: TGCGCCAGCGGACGGACAGCTAGCTATGGCTACACCTTC.

A note on this clone: A far larger clone is a single base away, which makes a read error likely. Other nucleotide sequences in the sample specify the same CDR3. J is TRBJ1-2 and V is TRBV5-4; D is uncertain. Germline V gene data show CDR1 as SGHNT and CDR2 as YYREEE (reference sequence). There are 15 residues in the CDR3. The CDR3: CASSSPTTANYGYTF. CDR3 DNA sequence: TGTGCCAGCAGCTCGCCTACTACAGCAAACTATGGCTACACCTTT.

This rearrangement joins TRBV4-2 to TRBJ2-7; D remains unclear. V lost 3 bases, J lost 0 bases, and 12 bases lay in between. Germline values: CDR1 LGHNA, CDR2 YNFKEQ. The CDR3 sequence is 15 residues long. The CDR3 loop reads CASSHLGRSSYEQYF. The CDR3 region has the DNA TGTGCCAGCAGCCACCTCGGACGGAGCTCCTACGAGCAGTACTTC.

This chain connects TRBV6-7 to TRBJ2-3; D not certain. TRBV6-7 is an open reading frame whose function is uncertain. Trimming pared 7 bases from V and 6 bases from J, leaving 5 bases between. The CDR3 is 10 residues long. The CDR3 sequence is CASIQDTQYF. The DNA of the CDR3 is TGTGCCAGCATTCAGGATACGCAGTATTTT.

The CDR3 coding sequence is TGTGCCAGCAGTTTAGCGGGCGTCTATGAGCAGTTCTTC. This sequence encodes CASSLAGVYEQFF. The genes are TRBV28 and TRBJ2-1, with a tentative D call TRBD2 (5 bases). V was clipped by 2 bases and J by 8 bases, with 10 bases between them. CDR1 and CDR2 (germline): MDHEN, SYDVKM. The CDR3 covers 13 residues.

This chain links TRBV25-1 with TRBJ1-2; D call uncertain. V was clipped by 5 bases and J by 2 bases, with 15 bases between them. The CDR3 contains 15 residues. Germline V gene sequence: CDR1 MGHDK, CDR2 SYGVNS. This CDR3 is CASSKPGRSNYGYTF. The CDR3 DNA follows: TGTGCCAGCAGTAAGCCTGGACGGAGCAACTATGGCTACACCTTC.

CDR3 loop: CASSLSGRTYEAFF. For the CDR3, the DNA is TGTGCCAGCTCACTTTCCGGACGGACCTATGAAGCTTTCTTT. This chain links TRBV18 with TRBJ1-1; D not resolved. This CDR3 has 14 amino acids. V was cut by 4 bases and J by 7 bases, with 16 bases left in between. Germline V gene lookup returns CDR1 KGHSH and CDR2 LQKENI.

The table lists this clone with many counts. CDR3: CASSRLGGEDNEQFF. CDR3 bases: TGTGCCAGCAGCCGACTCGGCGGGGAAGACAATGAGCAGTTCTTC. This rearrangement joins TRBV14 to TRBJ2-1; possibly TRBD2 for D (6 bases). The CDR3 totals 15 residues. The V gene lost 4 bases and the J gene lost 5 bases, with 15 bases spanning the gap. Germline values: CDR1 SGHDN, CDR2 FVKESK.

The genes are TRBV18 and TRBJ2-7; TRBD2 agrees at 8 bases. V gave up 3 bases and J gave up 1 base; unmatched junction bases: 8. This CDR3 is 16 amino acids long. From germline, CDR1 is KGHSH and CDR2 LQKENI. CDR3 DNA sequence: TGTGCCAGCTCACCGTCGACTAGCGACCCGTCCTACGAGCAGTACTTC. This encodes CASSPSTSDPSYEQYF. The whole variable domain, filled in from reference TRBV18 and TRBJ2-7, reads NAGVMQNPRHLVRRRGQEARLRCSPMKGHSHVYWYRQLPEEGLKFMVYLQKENIIDESGMPKERFSAEFPKEGPSILRIQQVVRGDSAAYFCASSPSTSDPSYEQYFGPGTRLTVT.

The chain is built from TRBV27 and TRBJ2-7; D is perhaps TRBD2 (5 bases). The ends were cut back, 7 bases at V and 3 bases at J, with 10 bases in the middle. This CDR3 has 12 residues. Germline V gene sequence: CDR1 MNHEY, CDR2 SMNVEV (reference sequence). The CDR3 nucleotides are TGTGCCAGCACCCAGCGGTTCTACGAGCAGTACTTC. Translated: CASTQRFYEQYF.

The gene calls are TRBV6-1 and TRBJ2-1; 12 bases are shared with TRBD2. Looked up from germline, CDR1 is MNHNS and CDR2 is SASEGT. This CDR3 is 20 amino acids long. The trim removed 4 bases at V and 3 bases at J, leaving 16 bases unmatched. DNA for the CDR3: TGTGCCAGCAGTGGGACCGGGACTAGCGGGCGGGGGAATCTCTACAATGAGCAGTTCTTC. This translates into CASSGTGTSGRGNLYNEQFF.

The V call is TRBV5-1, the J call TRBJ2-2, with TRBD1 identical over 7 bases. The germline CDR1 and CDR2 sequences are SGHRS and YFSETQ. V dropped 4 bases and J dropped 6; count of bases not matched to a gene: 9. CDR3 length equals 15 residues. CDR3 residues: CASSGITGAPGELFF. The CDR3 DNA reads TGCGCCAGCAGCGGGATCACAGGGGCCCCCGGGGAGCTGTTTTTT.

This chain links TRBV6-6 with TRBJ2-7, with D perhaps TRBD1 (7 bases). V was shortened by 8 bases and J by 2 bases, with 19 bases between the two germline ends. Looked up from germline, CDR1 is MNHNY and CDR2 is SVGAGI (reference sequence). There are 15 residues in the CDR3. The CDR3 region is CASRSMEGATYEQYF. The CDR3 DNA is TGTGCCAGCCGATCTATGGAGGGGGCAACCTACGAGCAGTACTTC.

Turning to this clone: Other DNA sequences in the same sample also yield this CDR3. The chain uses TRBV5-1 and TRBJ1-2; the match to TRBD1 covers 8 bases. With V trimmed by 3 bases and J by 5 bases, 6 bases remained unmatched. The germline CDR1 and CDR2 sequences are SGHRS and YFSETQ. This CDR3 has 14 amino acids. The chain's CDR3 is CASSSSTGGYGYTF. The CDR3 DNA sequence: TGCGCCAGCAGCTCTTCTACAGGGGGATATGGCTACACCTTC.

The gene calls are TRBV5-1 and TRBJ1-2; TRBD1 matches 7 bases. Trimming at V came to 3 bases and at J to 5 bases, leaving 4 bases not matched to a gene. The germline CDR1 and CDR2 sequences are SGHRS and YFSETQ. The CDR3 covers 13 residues. CDR3 coding DNA: TGCGCCAGCAGCTGGGGGACAGCTTATGGCTACACCTTC. It yields the protein CASSWGTAYGYTF.

This clone was recorded a few times. CDR3 amino acids: CASSLGGADAMNTEAFF. The DNA for the CDR3 is TGTGCCAGCAGTTTAGGGGGGGCCGATGCAATGAACACTGAAGCTTTCTTT. The genes are TRBV28 and TRBJ1-1; a possible D gene is TRBD1 (6 bases). Per germline, CDR1 MDHEN and CDR2 SYDVKM. The V end lost 2 bases, the J end lost 0 bases, and 16 bases lay between the germline ends. The CDR3 runs 17 residues. Using reference TRBV28 and TRBJ1-1 for the parts outside the CDR3, the full variable domain is DVKVTQSSRYLVKRTGEKVFLECVQDMDHENMFWYRQDPGLGLRLIYFSYDVKMKEKGDIPEGYSVSREKKERFSLILESASTNQTSMYLCASSLGGADAMNTEAFFGQGTRLTVV.

The rearrangement links TRBV28 to TRBJ2-7; D remains ambiguous. Germline CDR1 reads MDHEN; CDR2 reads SYDVKM. V lost 2 bases to trimming and J lost 1 base, with 15 bases between them. The CDR3 has 16 amino acids. CDR3 protein: CASSLGETGLSYEQYF. For the CDR3, the DNA is TGTGCCAGCAGTTTAGGAGAGACGGGCCTATCCTACGAGCAGTACTTC.

This clone showed up just a few times. The chain combines TRBV9 with TRBJ2-3, with D uncertain. This CDR3 is built from 14 residues. Trimming took 0 bases from V and 2 from J, leaving 7 bases between them. Germline CDR1 reads SGDLS; CDR2 reads YYNGEE. The CDR3 loop reads CASSVESATDTQYF. The CDR3 coding sequence is TGTGCCAGCAGCGTAGAATCAGCCACAGATACGCAGTATTTT.

In regard to this clone: Other nucleotide sequences in the sample specify the same CDR3. The rearrangement links TRBV15 to TRBJ2-3; D gene uncertain. CDR1 is LNHNV, CDR2 YYDKDF, per germline (reference sequence). V was pared by 1 base and J by 2 bases, with 7 bases between. This CDR3 spans 14 amino acids. This CDR3 is CATSRGSSTDTQYF. The CDR3 DNA is TGTGCCACCAGCAGAGGCTCATCCACAGATACGCAGTATTTT.

This sequence joins TRBV10-1 and TRBJ2-7, with D perhaps matching TRBD1 or TRBD2 (5 bases each). The CDR3 extends over 11 amino acids. Germline values: CDR1 WNHNN, CDR2 SYGVQD (reference sequence). V shed 2 bases and J shed 7 bases, with 6 bases lying between them. CDR3 sequence reads: CASSEEGEQYF. The CDR3 region has the DNA TGCGCCAGCAGTGAGGAGGGGGAGCAGTACTTC.

A word on this clone: Other DNA sequences in this specimen translate into the identical CDR3. The rearrangement links TRBV5-1 to TRBJ2-1, with TRBD2 matching over 8 bases. This CDR3 region has 15 residues. With 3 bases clipped from V and 3 bases from J, the junction kept 5 bases outside the gene matches. In germline, CDR1 is SGHRS, CDR2 YFSETQ. The CDR3 DNA follows: TGCGCCAGCAGCTCCGGGACTAGTGACTACAATGAGCAGTTCTTC. Translated: CASSSGTSDYNEQFF.

Details on this clone: This likely reflects a read error, since a far larger clone is one base away. This chain joins TRBV5-1 and TRBJ2-6; D uncertain. Germline V gene data show CDR1 as SGHRS and CDR2 as YFSETQ. Trimming stripped 2 bases from V and 0 bases from J, with 3 bases between. CDR3 length: 14 residues. The CDR3 DNA sequence: TGCGCCAGCAGCTTCAACTCTGGGGCCAACGTCCTGACTTTC. Its protein product is CASSFNSGANVLTF. Looking up the rest from reference TRBV5-1 and TRBJ2-6 gives the full variable domain: KAGVTQTPRYLIKTRGQQVTLSCSPISGHRSVSWYQQTPGQGLQFLFEYFSETQRNKGNFPGRFSGRQFSNSRSEMNVSTLELGDSALYLCASSFNSGANVLTFGAGSRLTVL.

J is TRBJ2-5 and V is TRBV5-4; 8 bases match TRBD1. The CDR3 runs 15 residues. Germline trimming cut 1 base from V and 1 base from J; bases unmatched to any gene: 3. Per germline, CDR1 SGHNT and CDR2 YYREEE (reference sequence). CDR3 nucleotide sequence: TGTGCCAGCAGCTTGCAGGGGGCGGCCCAAGAGACCCAGTACTTC. This codes for CASSLQGAAQETQYF.

In regard to this clone: At the DNA level, this CDR3 is encoded by other sequences in the same sample as well. The J gene is TRBJ2-7, the V gene TRBV18; TRBD1 agrees at 9 bases. J was trimmed by 7 bases and V by 5 bases; bases with no gene match: 9. This CDR3 is 14 amino acids long. The germline V gene has CDR1 KGHSH and CDR2 LQKENI. Here the CDR3 reads CASSTGGRAGEQYF. The CDR3 bases are TGTGCCAGCTCAACAGGGGGCAGGGCGGGAGAGCAGTACTTC. The whole variable domain, filled in from reference TRBV18 and TRBJ2-7, reads NAGVMQNPRHLVRRRGQEARLRCSPMKGHSHVYWYRQLPEEGLKFMVYLQKENIIDESGMPKERFSAEFPKEGPSILRIQQVVRGDSAAYFCASSTGGRAGEQYFGPGTRLTVT.

The chain's CDR3 is CASTKTGRQGGTDTQYF. Here the CDR3 DNA reads TGTGCCAGCACCAAGACAGGGCGACAGGGTGGGACAGATACGCAGTATTTT. V is TRBV7-3 and J is TRBJ2-3, with 7 bases identical to TRBD1. CDR3 length equals 17 residues. The V and J ends lost 7 bases and 3 bases, in that order; junction bases with no gene match: 16. The germline gives CDR1 SGHTA, CDR2 FQGTGA.

The gene calls are TRBV7-9 and TRBJ1-2; 7 bases are shared with TRBD1. V lost 3 bases to trimming and J lost 12 bases; unmatched junction nucleotides: 13. Germline CDR1 is SEHNR and CDR2 is FQNEAQ (reference sequence). This CDR3 is built from 14 residues. The CDR3 reads CASSFSGQSRDNTF. The DNA for the CDR3 is TGTGCCAGCAGCTTTTCGGGACAGAGCAGGGATAACACCTTC.

The chain joins TRBV28 to TRBJ1-5; 11 bases fit TRBD1. CDR3 length: 16 residues. After removal of 6 bases from V and 6 bases from J, the junction contained 10 bases not matched to a gene. Germline CDR1 is MDHEN and CDR2 is SYDVKM. This CDR3 reads CASSLPGTGGGQPQHF. CDR3 sequence (DNA): TGTGCCAGCAGCCTACCCGGGACAGGGGGAGGTCAGCCCCAGCATTTT.

The genes are TRBV18 and TRBJ2-3; unclear D gene. V gave up 0 bases and J gave up 5 bases, with 12 bases separating them. The CDR3 totals 15 residues. CDR1 is KGHSH, CDR2 LQKENI, per germline. CDR3 amino acids: CASSPPSSDGDTQYF. DNA for the CDR3: TGTGCCAGCTCACCACCATCGTCGGACGGAGATACGCAGTATTTT.

This clone showed up many times. The V gene is TRBV5-1, the J gene TRBJ1-2, with 9 bases that match TRBD1. CDR3 length: 14 amino acids. In germline, CDR1 is SGHRS, CDR2 YFSETQ. With 4 bases clipped from V and 7 bases from J, the junction kept 8 bases outside the gene matches. The CDR3 coding sequence is TGCGCCAGCAGCCCCCAAGGACAGGGGTCTGGCTACACCTTC. As protein: CASSPQGQGSGYTF.

The chain carries TRBV27 and TRBJ1-4; D is unresolved. Germline V lookup: CDR1 MNHEY, CDR2 SMNVEV (reference sequence). The CDR3 is 17 residues long. Trimming pared 5 bases from V and 0 bases from J, leaving 16 bases between. This CDR3 is CASSPGWGSPTNEKLFF. Written as DNA, the CDR3 is TGTGCCAGCAGTCCCGGGTGGGGAAGTCCAACTAATGAAAAACTGTTTTTT.